The following is a T cell receptor (beta chain) sequence with its context. This CDR3 has 16 amino acids. The V and J ends lost 5 bases and 4 bases, in that order; junction bases with no gene match: 5. Germline V lookup: CDR1 SEHNR, CDR2 FQNEAQ (reference sequence). These data are taken from a study of blood T cell repertoires in COVID-19. About the research overall: Researchers got acute and convalescent COVID-19 samples from the United States, Italy and Spain. Sources were T cells, B-cell-depleted T cells, or PBMCs; the material itself was cDNA or gDNA.

In the original processing: Amplified reference gene primers provided the basis for estimating nucleated cell counts. Assay used: immunoSEQ multiplex PCR; TCRdb lists only in-frame clones, some missing. The V and J calls and clone size come from that table; D and trimming were worked out from the DNA. The table lists about 59,000 clones, around 79% of them singletons. The specimen was peripheral blood. The rearrangement links TRBV7-9 to TRBJ2-3; 14 nucleotides align to TRBD2. The sequence derives from an older woman with acute or convalescent COVID-19. In DNA, the CDR3 is TGTGCCAGCAGCGCCCCGACTAGCGGGGGGGCAGATACGCAGTATTTT. It is translated as CASSAPTSGGADTQYF.